This T cell receptor beta chain originates from a study of T cells in Graves' hyperthyroidism and ophthalmopathy. Whole-study results and caveats: Classification by a 13 V-J model distinguished ophthalmopathy from stable hyperthyroidism.

RNA transcripts were the template for amplifying TCR beta CDR3 regions. In the first-round RT-PCR of the TCR CDR3, the HTBI primer set was used. Via MiXCR, TCRdb re-called the multiplex PCR reads, giving one row per CDR3 protein. The sample shows about 720,000 distinct CDR3 sequences, about 19% of them seen only once. This clonotype was observed many times. As yet, its antigen is unknown. V gave up 1 base and J gave up 9 bases, with 22 bases separating them. The CDR3 spans 18 residues. The sequencing sample was made of blood. The chain has TRBV12-3 or TRBV12-4 and TRBJ1-6; tentatively, D is TRBD1 (6 bases). The TCR originated in a woman aged 45-60 years with Graves' hyperthyroidism that later progressed to Graves' ophthalmopathy. CDR3 amino acids: CASSLGLVGGGNRSPLHF. The CDR3 nucleotides are TGTGCCAGCAGTTTAGGCCTCGTAGGGGGTGGGAACCGTTCACCCCTCCACTTT.